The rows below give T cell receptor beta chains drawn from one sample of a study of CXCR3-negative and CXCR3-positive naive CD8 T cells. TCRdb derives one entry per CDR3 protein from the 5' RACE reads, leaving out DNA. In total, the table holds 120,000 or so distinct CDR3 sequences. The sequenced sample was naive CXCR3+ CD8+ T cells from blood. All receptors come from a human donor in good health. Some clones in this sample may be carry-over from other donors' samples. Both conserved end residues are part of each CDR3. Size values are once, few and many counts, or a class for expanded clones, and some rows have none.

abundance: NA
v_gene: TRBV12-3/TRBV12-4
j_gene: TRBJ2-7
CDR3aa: CASSWGKVYEQYF

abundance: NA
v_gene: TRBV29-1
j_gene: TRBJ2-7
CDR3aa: CSALAGGSLYEQYF

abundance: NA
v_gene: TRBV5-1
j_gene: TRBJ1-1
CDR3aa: CASSGHRGGTEAFF

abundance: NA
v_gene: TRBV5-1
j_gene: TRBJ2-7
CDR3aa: CASSIRDEQYF

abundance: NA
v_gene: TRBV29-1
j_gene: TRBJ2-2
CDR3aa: CSVEESDRDTGELFF

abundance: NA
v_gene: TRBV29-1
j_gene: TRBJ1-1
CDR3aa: CSVADMNTEAFF

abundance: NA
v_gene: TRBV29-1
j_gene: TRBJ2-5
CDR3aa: CSVEDPGPVYQETQYF

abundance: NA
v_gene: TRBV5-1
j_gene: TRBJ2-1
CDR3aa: CASRDSGNEQFF

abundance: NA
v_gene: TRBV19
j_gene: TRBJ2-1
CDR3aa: CASSILVSSYNEQFF

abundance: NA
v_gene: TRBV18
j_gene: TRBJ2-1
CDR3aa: CASSPGVAGGRYNEQFF

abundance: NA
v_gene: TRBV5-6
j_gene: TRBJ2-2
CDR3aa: CASSRTTFRTGELFF

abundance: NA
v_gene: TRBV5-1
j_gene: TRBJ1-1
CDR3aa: CASSSPWNTEAFF

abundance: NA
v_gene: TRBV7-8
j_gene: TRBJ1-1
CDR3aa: CASSLGTGTGGRTEAFF

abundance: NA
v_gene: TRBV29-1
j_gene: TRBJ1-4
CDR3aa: CSATGGAVEKLFF

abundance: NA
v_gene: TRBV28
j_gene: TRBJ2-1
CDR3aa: CASSSVLAGDSYNEQFF

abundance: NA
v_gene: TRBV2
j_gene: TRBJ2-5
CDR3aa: CASTLGSLGTQYF

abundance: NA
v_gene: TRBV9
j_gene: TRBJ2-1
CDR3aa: CASSVSSGAGYNEQFF

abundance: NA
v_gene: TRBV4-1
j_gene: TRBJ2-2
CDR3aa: CASSQDLYTGELFF

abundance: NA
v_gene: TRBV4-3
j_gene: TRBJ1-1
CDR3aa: CASSHRMNTEAFF

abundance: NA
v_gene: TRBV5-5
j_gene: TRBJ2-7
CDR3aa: CASSLPISEEQYF

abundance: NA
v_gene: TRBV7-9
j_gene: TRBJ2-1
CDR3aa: CASSLGVREYNEQFF

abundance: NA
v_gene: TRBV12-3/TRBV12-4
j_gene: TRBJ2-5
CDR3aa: CASSQTGGGQETQYF

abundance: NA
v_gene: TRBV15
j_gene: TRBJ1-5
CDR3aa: CATSRDWGGNQPQHF

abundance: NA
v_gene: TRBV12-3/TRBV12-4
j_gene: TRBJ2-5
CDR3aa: CASSRLFAEGRETQYF

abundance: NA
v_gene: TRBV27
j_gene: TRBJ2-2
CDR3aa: CASSLYMPNTGELFF

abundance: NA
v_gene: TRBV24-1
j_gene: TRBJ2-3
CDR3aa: CATSDLPSSTQYF

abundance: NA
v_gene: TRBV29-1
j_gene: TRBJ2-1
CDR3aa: CSVVGRVDNEQFF

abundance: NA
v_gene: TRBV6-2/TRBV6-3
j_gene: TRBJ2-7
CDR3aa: CASSYYGGYEQYF

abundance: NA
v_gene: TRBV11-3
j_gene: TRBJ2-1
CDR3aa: CASSGSHRVNEQFF

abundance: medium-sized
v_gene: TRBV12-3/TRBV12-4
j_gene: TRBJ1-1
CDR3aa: CASSLGTEAFF

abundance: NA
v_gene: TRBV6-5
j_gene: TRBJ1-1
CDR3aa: CASNRGTEAFF

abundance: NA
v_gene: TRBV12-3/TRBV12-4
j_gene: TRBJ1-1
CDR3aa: CASSFSRGPDEAFF

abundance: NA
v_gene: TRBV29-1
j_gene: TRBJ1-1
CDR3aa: CSVDQGTEAFF

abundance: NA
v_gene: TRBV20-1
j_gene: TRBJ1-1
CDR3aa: CSASTLTGVTEAFF

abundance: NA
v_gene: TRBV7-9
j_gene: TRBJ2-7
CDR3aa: CASSPDYEQYF

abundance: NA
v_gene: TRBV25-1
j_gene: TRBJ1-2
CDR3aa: CASSVDSYGYTF

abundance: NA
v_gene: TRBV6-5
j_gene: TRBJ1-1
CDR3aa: CASSYSEGAYTEAFF

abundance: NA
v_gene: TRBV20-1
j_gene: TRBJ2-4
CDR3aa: CSARGTRQGSTRNIQYF

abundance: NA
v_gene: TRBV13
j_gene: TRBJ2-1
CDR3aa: CASSTRTSSSYNEQFF

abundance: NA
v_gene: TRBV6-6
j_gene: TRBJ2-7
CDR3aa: CASSPYSYEQYF

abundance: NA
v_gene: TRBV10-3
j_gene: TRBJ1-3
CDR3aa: CAISAVSSGNTIYF

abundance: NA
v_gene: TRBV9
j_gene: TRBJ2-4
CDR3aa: CASSPTAGLAGNIQYF